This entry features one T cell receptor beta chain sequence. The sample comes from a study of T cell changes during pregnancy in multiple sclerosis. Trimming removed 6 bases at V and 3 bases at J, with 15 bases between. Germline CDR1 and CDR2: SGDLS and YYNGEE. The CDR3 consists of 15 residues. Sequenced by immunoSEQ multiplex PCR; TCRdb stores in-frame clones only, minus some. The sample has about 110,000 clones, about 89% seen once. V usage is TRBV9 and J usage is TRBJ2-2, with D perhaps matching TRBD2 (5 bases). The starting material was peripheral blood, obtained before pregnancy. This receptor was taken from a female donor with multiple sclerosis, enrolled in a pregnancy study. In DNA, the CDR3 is TGTGCCAGCAATTACCGGGGAGACTACACCGGGGAGCTGTTTTTT. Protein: CASNYRGDYTGELFF.